Listed here are 30 T cell receptor beta chains from one sample, sequenced in a study of T cell responses to AZD1222 COVID-19 vaccine. Here immunoSEQ multiplex PCR was the method, and the copy in TCRdb shows in-frame clones only, minus some. The table includes about 99,000 clones, roughly 91% detected once. The sample was peripheral blood, taken on day 0 of AZD1222 vaccination. The receptors shown here come from an adult in good health.

V usage is TRBV30 and J usage is TRBJ2-1; TRBD1 matches 7 bases. With V trimmed by 7 bases and J by 1 base, 10 bases remained unmatched. Per the germline V gene, CDR1 is GTSNPN and CDR2 is SVGIG (reference sequence). The CDR3 loop spans 15 amino acids. In DNA, the CDR3 is TGTGCCTCCTCCCCCCAGGGGGTGTCCTACAATGAGCAGTTCTTC. Translated: CASSPQGVSYNEQFF. Full variable domain (remainder filled in from reference TRBV30 and TRBJ2-1): SQTIHQWPATLVQPVGSPLSLECTVEGTSNPNLYWYRQAAGRGLQLLFYSVGIGQISSEVPQNLSASRPQDRQFILSSKKLLLSDSGFYLCASSPQGVSYNEQFFGPGTRLTVL.

This chain joins TRBV27 and TRBJ2-7, with TRBD2 matching 9 bases. The CDR3 is made up of 15 amino acids. After removal of 5 bases from V and 3 bases from J, the junction contained 8 bases not matched to a gene. The V gene's germline CDR1 is MNHEY and CDR2 SMNVEV (reference sequence). CDR3 loop: CASSRPGLAIYEQYF. The CDR3 nucleotides are TGTGCCAGCAGTAGACCGGGACTAGCCATCTACGAGCAGTACTTC.

This chain uses TRBV30 with TRBJ2-2; D perhaps matches TRBD1 (5 bases). The CDR3 is made up of 16 amino acids. Germline-derived CDR1 and CDR2 are GTSNPN and SVGIG (reference sequence). The germline V and J ends were trimmed by 1 base and 4 bases, with 16 bases remaining between them. CDR3 sequence reads: CAWSEGRGTSTGELFF. In DNA form, the CDR3 reads TGTGCCTGGAGTGAGGGGCGAGGTACGAGCACCGGGGAGCTGTTTTTT.

This sequence joins TRBV9 and TRBJ2-7, with 13 bases fitting TRBD2. The V and J ends lost 0 bases and 9 bases, in that order; junction bases with no gene match: 6. Germline CDR1 and CDR2: SGDLS and YYNGEE. The CDR3 runs 15 residues. CDR3 amino acids: CASSVETSGRAGQYF. CDR3 in DNA: TGTGCCAGCAGCGTAGAAACTAGCGGGAGGGCGGGGCAGTACTTC.

The chain employs TRBV6-5 and TRBJ1-2, with 7 nucleotides matching TRBD1. CDR3 length: 15 residues. Looked up from germline, CDR1 is MNHEY and CDR2 is SVGAGI. With V trimmed by 3 bases and J by 1 base, 5 bases remained unmatched. CDR3 sequence (DNA): TGTGCCAGCAGTTATCGGGACAGTCGTAACTATGGCTACACCTTC. Protein: CASSYRDSRNYGYTF.

J is TRBJ1-4 and V is TRBV5-1; the match to TRBD1 covers 7 bases. The CDR3 loop spans 16 amino acids. Looked up from germline, CDR1 is SGHRS and CDR2 is YFSETQ. Trimming at V came to 0 bases and at J to 5 bases, leaving 7 bases not matched to a gene. CDR3 in amino acids: CASSLGGGQPNEKLFF. The CDR3 DNA is TGCGCCAGCAGCTTGGGCGGGGGACAGCCGAATGAAAAACTGTTTTTT.

This chain links TRBV19 with TRBJ1-1, with TRBD1 matching over 9 bases. This CDR3 has 14 residues. After removal of 6 bases from V and 7 bases from J, the junction contained 9 bases not matched to a gene. Germline assignment: CDR1 LNHDA and CDR2 SQIVND (reference sequence). The CDR3 here is CASSRDRGRVEAFF. In DNA, the CDR3 is TGTGCCAGTAGCAGAGACAGGGGGAGGGTTGAAGCTTTCTTT. Using reference TRBV19 and TRBJ1-1 for the parts outside the CDR3, the full variable domain is DGGITQSPKYLFRKEGQNVTLSCEQNLNHDAMYWYRQDPGQGLRLIYYSQIVNDFQKGDIAEGYSVSREKKESFPLTVTSAQKNPTAFYLCASSRDRGRVEAFFGQGTRLTVV.

The chain uses TRBV10-2 and TRBJ2-1, with D uncertain. The ends were cut back, 3 bases at V and 0 bases at J, with 6 bases in the middle. Germline values: CDR1 WSHSY, CDR2 SAAADI. CDR3 length: 14 amino acids. CDR3 sequence: CASSEVISYNEQFF. The CDR3 bases are TGCGCCAGCAGTGAAGTGATCTCCTACAATGAGCAGTTCTTC.

The chain's CDR3 is CATSFERTEGEKLFF. DNA for the CDR3: TGTGCCACCAGCTTCGAACGGACCGAGGGTGAAAAACTGTTTTTT. V and J are TRBV15 and TRBJ1-4, with unresolved D. The germline V and J ends were trimmed by 5 bases and 7 bases, with 17 bases remaining between them. The CDR3 has 15 residues. Germline-derived CDR1 and CDR2 are LNHNV and YYDKDF (reference sequence).

The genes are TRBV27 and TRBJ1-3; 9 bases match TRBD1. Germline-derived CDR1 and CDR2 are MNHEY and SMNVEV (reference sequence). V lost 5 bases and J lost 3; bases outside the gene matches: 5. CDR3 size: 15 residues. The CDR3 protein is CASSTGGAGGNTIYF. DNA of the CDR3: TGTGCCAGCAGTACAGGGGGCGCGGGTGGAAACACCATATATTTT.

This clone was picked up a small number of times. This rearrangement joins TRBV7-2 to TRBJ2-3; D is ambiguous. Germline V gives CDR1 SGHTA, CDR2 FQGNSA. There are 13 residues in the CDR3. Deletions cut 5 bases from V and 4 bases from J, with 10 bases between. The CDR3 reads CASSLSLADTQYF. DNA for the CDR3: TGTGCCAGCAGCCTTTCGCTAGCAGATACGCAGTATTTT. Full variable domain (outside the CDR3, taken from reference TRBV7-2 and TRBJ2-3): GAGVSQSPSNKVTEKGKDVELRCDPISGHTALYWYRQSLGQGLEFLIYFQGNSAPDKSGLPSDRFSAERTGGSVSTLTIQRTQQEDSAVYLCASSLSLADTQYFGPGTRLTVL.

V usage is TRBV5-1 and J usage is TRBJ2-3; 14 nucleotides align to TRBD2. This CDR3 comprises 17 residues. V gave up 3 bases and J gave up 6 bases; unmatched junction bases: 9. Germline CDR1 and CDR2: SGHRS and YFSETQ. The CDR3 reads CASSSRLAGGPWDTQYF. In DNA form, the CDR3 reads TGCGCCAGCAGCTCGAGACTAGCGGGAGGGCCTTGGGATACGCAGTATTTT.

The chain carries TRBV29-1 and TRBJ1-5; 9 bases line up with TRBD1. CDR1 and CDR2 from the germline V gene are SQVTM and ANQGSEA. Losses at the gene ends were 2 bases for V and 4 bases for J; bases not matched to a gene: 3. The CDR3 loop spans 14 amino acids. In nucleotides, the CDR3 is TGCAGCGTTGAAACCGGACAGGGGAATCAGCCCCAGCATTTT. Residues: CSVETGQGNQPQHF.

Comments on this clone: The same CDR3 arises from other DNA sequences in this sample as well. V and J are TRBV7-2 and TRBJ2-7; 10 nucleotides match TRBD1. The ends lost 2 bases at V and 3 bases at J; junction bases unmatched: 4. Germline loops: CDR1 SGHTA, CDR2 FQGNSA. This CDR3 contains 15 residues. The CDR3 DNA sequence: TGTGCCAGCAGCTTATCGGGACAGGGGAGCTACGAGCAGTACTTC. This codes for CASSLSGQGSYEQYF. Filled out from reference TRBV7-2 and TRBJ2-7, the complete variable domain reads GAGVSQSPSNKVTEKGKDVELRCDPISGHTALYWYRQSLGQGLEFLIYFQGNSAPDKSGLPSDRFSAERTGGSVSTLTIQRTQQEDSAVYLCASSLSGQGSYEQYFGPGTRLTVT.

The chain combines TRBV2 with TRBJ2-7, with D hard to call. CDR3 length equals 10 residues. The V gene's germline CDR1 is SNHLY and CDR2 FYNNEI. Trimming took 7 bases from V and 5 from J, leaving 6 bases between them. The CDR3 nucleotides read TGTGCCAGCAAGGTAAACGAGCAGTACTTC. It yields the protein CASKVNEQYF. The whole variable domain, remainder taken from reference TRBV2 and TRBJ2-7, is EPEVTQTPSHQVTQMGQEVILRCVPISNHLYFYWYRQILGQKVEFLVSFYNNEISEKSEIFDDQFSVERPDGSNFTLKIRSTKLEDSAMYFCASKVNEQYFGPGTRLTVT.

In its sample, this clone was seen many times. The rearrangement uses TRBV6-4 and TRBJ1-1, with D uncertain. The V end lost 3 bases, the J end lost 1 base, and 6 bases lay between the germline ends. The CDR3 has 13 amino acids. CDR1 MRHNA and CDR2 SNTAGT come from the germline V gene. The CDR3 loop is CASSERGNTEAFF. The CDR3 DNA reads TGTGCCAGCAGTGAACGAGGGAACACTGAAGCTTTCTTT.

This clone came up once. The chain recombines TRBV29-1 with TRBJ2-1; 11 bases are a match to TRBD2. Per germline, CDR1 SQVTM and CDR2 ANQGSEA. Trimming cost V 8 bases and J 7 bases; bases outside gene matches: 10. This CDR3 has 14 amino acids. CDR3: CSLSTSGIVNEQFF. CDR3 DNA: TGCAGCCTCTCGACTAGCGGGATAGTGAATGAGCAGTTCTTC.

The genes are TRBV5-4 and TRBJ2-1, with TRBD1 identical over 12 bases. CDR1 SGHNT and CDR2 YYREEE come from the germline V gene (reference sequence). The CDR3 totals 15 residues. The V and J ends lost 0 bases and 8 bases, in that order; junction bases with no gene match: 3. CDR3 sequence: CASSLGGTGGDEQFF. CDR3 DNA sequence: TGTGCCAGCAGCTTGGGAGGGACAGGGGGCGATGAGCAGTTCTTC.

The J gene is TRBJ1-1, the V gene TRBV21-1. TRBV21-1 is a recognized pseudogene. This CDR3 spans 15 amino acids. The CDR3 protein is CASSRIREEGTEAFF. In DNA form, the CDR3 reads TGTGCCAGCAGCAGGATCAGGGAAGAGGGCACTGAAGCTTTCTTT.

This clone was found a few times. The V and J genes are TRBV13 and TRBJ2-3, with D perhaps matching TRBD1 or TRBD2 (5 bases each). The CDR3 extends over 16 amino acids. CDR1 and CDR2 (germline): PRHDT, FYEKMQ (reference sequence). V lost 9 bases to trimming and J lost 1 base, with 20 bases between them. The CDR3 is CASHPPGTKGTDTQYF. The CDR3 DNA is TGTGCCAGTCATCCTCCGGGGACGAAAGGCACAGATACGCAGTATTTT.

The CDR3 DNA follows: TGTGCCTGGAGCTTAAATTCACCCCTCCACTTT. This sequence encodes CAWSLNSPLHF. The J gene is TRBJ1-6, the V gene TRBV30; unclear D gene. Trimming took 3 bases from V and 7 from J, leaving 4 bases between them. This CDR3 comprises 11 residues. Germline CDR1 is GTSNPN and CDR2 is SVGIG (reference sequence).

The chain uses TRBV10-2 and TRBJ1-6, with 7 bases aligning to TRBD1. Unmatched junction bases numbered 3, after V lost 3 bases and J lost 7 bases. Germline CDR1 is WSHSY and CDR2 is SAAADI. The length of the CDR3 is 14 residues. The CDR3 loop is CASSEQGLNSPLHF. CDR3 nucleotide sequence: TGCGCCAGCAGTGAACAGGGGTTGAATTCACCCCTCCACTTT.

The gene calls are TRBV6-4 and TRBJ2-3; TRBD2 matches at 12 bases. CDR1 and CDR2 from the germline V gene are MRHNA and SNTAGT. The junction had 0 bases not matched to a gene; V was cut back by 2 bases and J by 0 bases. This CDR3 has 16 residues. The CDR3 DNA sequence: TGTGCCAGCAGTGACGGGACTAGCGGGAGCACAGATACGCAGTATTTT. Protein: CASSDGTSGSTDTQYF.

This sequence joins TRBV6-1 and TRBJ1-5; D might be TRBD1 (5 bases). The CDR3 extends over 12 amino acids. V shed 3 bases and J shed 7 bases, with 7 bases lying between them. Germline-derived CDR1 and CDR2 are MNHNS and SASEGT. The CDR3 reads CASSDRAQPQHF. CDR3 sequence (DNA): TGTGCCAGCAGTGACAGGGCCCAGCCCCAGCATTTT.

The chain combines TRBV29-1 with TRBJ2-3; D remains unclear. With 4 bases removed from V and 6 bases from J, the gap between germline ends came to 11 bases. Germline lookup yields CDR1 SQVTM and CDR2 ANQGSEA. The CDR3 covers 12 residues. The CDR3: CSVVGLADTQYF. Here the CDR3 DNA reads TGCAGCGTTGTGGGCCTGGCGGATACGCAGTATTTT.

The chain uses TRBV6-1 and TRBJ1-3; the D gene is possibly TRBD1 (6 bases). This CDR3 contains 14 residues. Trimming removed 2 bases from V and 6 bases from J, with 11 bases in between. The germline gives CDR1 MNHNS, CDR2 SASEGT. This chain's CDR3 is CASSEPGHINTIYF. CDR3 in DNA: TGTGCCAGCAGTGAACCGGGACACATAAACACCATATATTTT.

The chain carries TRBV5-1 and TRBJ2-3; 7 nucleotides align to TRBD2. CDR1 and CDR2 from the germline V gene are SGHRS and YFSETQ. There are 15 residues in the CDR3. Trimming removed 0 bases from V and 6 bases from J; junction bases left unmatched: 7. CDR3 residues: CASSLGGRASDTQYF. CDR3 coding DNA: TGCGCCAGCAGCTTGGGAGGGAGGGCCTCGGATACGCAGTATTTT.

The chain carries TRBV19 and TRBJ1-6, with a tentative D call TRBD1 (5 bases). The CDR3 covers 13 residues. The germline V gene encodes CDR1 LNHDA and CDR2 SQIVND (reference sequence). Trimming cost V 3 bases and J 7 bases, with 7 bases left between them. Here the CDR3 reads CASSIQGNSPLHF. CDR3 coding DNA: TGTGCCAGTAGTATCCAGGGAAATTCACCCCTCCACTTT.

V gene TRBV6-5 combines with J gene TRBJ1-2; no clear D. With 6 bases removed from V and 8 bases from J, the gap between germline ends came to 16 bases. The length of the CDR3 is 13 residues. Germline CDR1 MNHEY, CDR2 SVGAGI. The CDR3 protein is CASRKANLGGYTF. As DNA, the CDR3 is TGTGCCAGCAGAAAGGCGAATTTGGGGGGCTACACCTTC.

The chain carries TRBV15 and TRBJ2-7; D gene ambiguous. The length of the CDR3 is 13 residues. The germline gives CDR1 LNHNV, CDR2 YYDKDF (reference sequence). V lost 0 bases, J lost 3 bases, and 6 bases lay in between. Here the CDR3 reads CATSREPGYEQYF. CDR3 bases: TGTGCCACCAGCAGAGAGCCAGGCTACGAGCAGTACTTC.